A single sample gave rise to the 18 T cell receptor beta chains below, sequenced in a study of blood T cell repertoires in COVID-19. Generated by immunoSEQ multiplex PCR, the TCRdb table keeps only in-frame clones and is missing some. The data show more than 300,000 clones, about four fifths seen once. Sequenced input: peripheral blood. The source is a woman between 45 and 65 years old with acute or convalescent COVID-19.

To note about this clone: The junction departs from the called germline gene at one end, perhaps through a read error. The chain is built from TRBV9 and TRBJ2-1, with TRBD2 matching over 12 bases. The CDR3 loop spans 16 amino acids. The germline V gene encodes CDR1 SGDLS and CDR2 YYNGEE. CDR3 bases: TGTGCCAGCAGCGTATCTAGCGGGGGGGCCTATAATGAGCAGTTCTTC. This gives the protein CASSVSSGGAYNEQFF.

This sequence joins TRBV7-3 and TRBJ2-7; D might be TRBD1 (6 bases). The germline CDR1 and CDR2 sequences are SGHTA and FQGTGA. This CDR3 region has 14 residues. The germline V and J ends were trimmed by 6 bases and 3 bases, with 15 bases remaining between them. CDR3 DNA sequence: TGTGCCAGCAGACCCGTTCCGGGACACTACGAGCAGTACTTC. Protein sequence: CASRPVPGHYEQYF.

The gene calls are TRBV27 and TRBJ1-4; 10 nucleotides match TRBD1. The CDR3 is 14 amino acids. CDR1 is MNHEY, CDR2 SMNVEV, per germline (reference sequence). V lost 8 bases and J lost 7; bases outside the gene matches: 7. CDR3 DNA sequence: TGTGCCAGCTGCCGGGACAGGGGATGTGAAAAACTGTTTTTT. It codes for CASCRDRGCEKLFF.

This sequence joins TRBV7-9 and TRBJ1-3; D is perhaps TRBD1 (5 bases). Deletions cut 3 bases from V and 1 base from J, with 7 bases between. The CDR3 covers 14 residues. In germline, CDR1 is SEHNR, CDR2 FQNEAQ (reference sequence). The CDR3 sequence is CASSLGTSGNTIYF. DNA of the CDR3: TGTGCCAGCAGCTTGGGGACTTCTGGAAACACCATATATTTT.

V and J are TRBV4-2 and TRBJ2-5; D gene unclear. This CDR3 has 12 residues. Germline lookup yields CDR1 LGHNA and CDR2 YNFKEQ. Trimming cost V 4 bases and J 2 bases, with 5 bases left between them. This chain's CDR3 is CASSRVQETQYF. The CDR3 nucleotides are TGTGCCAGCAGCCGAGTGCAAGAGACCCAGTACTTC.

CDR3 amino acids: CASSHGEQNQPQHF. CDR3 sequence (DNA): TGCGCCAGCAGTCACGGGGAACAAAATCAGCCCCAGCATTTT. V and J are TRBV23-1 and TRBJ1-5; D remains unclear. TRBV23-1 belongs to the ORF category, with a function that is uncertain. The CDR3 is made up of 14 amino acids. Trimming took 3 bases from V and 4 from J, leaving 10 bases between them.

The gene calls are TRBV5-1 and TRBJ1-1; D is unclear. The CDR3 is 13 residues long. Trimming stripped 1 base from V and 0 bases from J, with 4 bases between. Looked up from germline, CDR1 is SGHRS and CDR2 is YFSETQ. The CDR3: CASSLLMNTEAFF. CDR3 DNA: TGCGCCAGCAGCTTGTTAATGAACACTGAAGCTTTCTTT.

This clone has more than one count but fewer than ten. The chain uses TRBV7-2 and TRBJ1-5, with D uncertain. The length of the CDR3 is 13 residues. Germline CDR1 SGHTA, CDR2 FQGNSA. Trimming took off 7 bases at V and 4 bases at J, with 11 bases between the two ends. CDR3 sequence: CASTPGPNQPQHF. The CDR3 nucleotides read TGTGCCAGCACCCCTGGGCCTAATCAGCCCCAGCATTTT. Supplemented by reference TRBV7-2 and TRBJ1-5, the full variable domain reads GAGVSQSPSNKVTEKGKDVELRCDPISGHTALYWYRQSLGQGLEFLIYFQGNSAPDKSGLPSDRFSAERTGGSVSTLTIQRTQQEDSAVYLCASTPGPNQPQHFGDGTRLSIL.

The genes are TRBV4-3 and TRBJ2-6; 10 nucleotides match TRBD1. Trimming cost V 0 bases and J 3 bases; bases outside gene matches: 11. This CDR3 has 20 residues. Germline loops: CDR1 LGHNA, CDR2 YSLEER. The CDR3 DNA reads as TGCGCCAGCAGCCAAGATCTGACGAGACAGGGGGCGGGTGGGGCCAACGTCCTGACTTTC. Translation gives CASSQDLTRQGAGGANVLTF.

The J gene is TRBJ2-4, the V gene TRBV14; D possibly corresponds to TRBD2 (5 bases). Deletions cut 8 bases from V and 5 bases from J, with 16 bases between. CDR3 size: 14 residues. Germline loops: CDR1 SGHDN, CDR2 FVKESK. CDR3 loop: CASGIGVGENIQYF. The CDR3 DNA is TGTGCCAGCGGGATCGGGGTCGGCGAAAACATTCAGTACTTC.

The chain couples TRBV5-1 to TRBJ2-2, with 8 bases aligning to TRBD2. This CDR3 is 13 amino acids long. V lost 8 bases to trimming and J lost 8 bases; unmatched junction nucleotides: 8. Germline V gene sequence: CDR1 SGHRS, CDR2 YFSETQ. The CDR3, as DNA: TGCGCCAGTCTGGCGGGAGGAGCGGGGGAGCTGTTTTTT. It encodes CASLAGGAGELFF.

For this clone: Germline and junction disagree at one end, which may indicate a read error. This chain joins TRBV7-2 and TRBJ2-1; 9 bases fit TRBD2. The CDR3 is 13 amino acids. Germline lookup yields CDR1 SGHTA and CDR2 FQGNSA. This chain's CDR3 is CAGSLGLAGEQFF. The CDR3 bases are TGTGCCGGCAGCTTGGGACTAGCCGGTGAGCAGTTCTTC. Full variable domain (missing parts from reference TRBV7-2 and TRBJ2-1): GAGVSQSPSNKVTEKGKDVELRCDPISGHTALYWYRQSLGQGLEFLIYFQGNSAPDKSGLPSDRFSAERTGGSVSTLTIQRTQQEDSAVYLCAGSLGLAGEQFFGPGTRLTVL.

The J gene is TRBJ2-4, the V gene TRBV19, with TRBD1 matching 9 bases. After removal of 7 bases from V and 9 bases from J, the junction contained 7 bases not matched to a gene. Germline-derived CDR1 and CDR2 are LNHDA and SQIVND (reference sequence). This CDR3 is built from 13 residues. The CDR3 region has the DNA TGTGCCAGTACCCCGGGACAGGGCAGCATTCAGTACTTC. As protein: CASTPGQGSIQYF.

The chain carries TRBV24-1 and TRBJ1-5, with 12 bases identical to TRBD1. Losses at the gene ends were 4 bases for V and 13 bases for J; bases not matched to a gene: 10. The CDR3 has 15 amino acids. From germline, CDR1 is KGHDR and CDR2 SFDVKD. The CDR3 protein is CATSDRGTGGFRQHF. In DNA form, the CDR3 reads TGTGCCACCAGTGACCGGGGGACAGGGGGCTTCAGGCAGCATTTT.

The CDR3, as DNA: TGTGCCAGCAGCCCGGGACAGGGGAAAGGGGACATTCAGTACTTC. This translates into CASSPGQGKGDIQYF. The V call is TRBV3-1 (or the pseudogene TRBV3-2), the J call TRBJ2-4, with TRBD1 identical over 10 bases. This CDR3 has 15 amino acids. With V trimmed by 4 bases and J by 8 bases, 8 bases remained unmatched. CDR1 is LGHDT and CDR2 is YNNKEL in the germline V gene (reference sequence).

The rearrangement joins TRBV13 to TRBJ1-1, with a possible D match to TRBD1 (6 bases). Trimming cost V 5 bases and J 2 bases, with 9 bases left between them. The germline gives CDR1 PRHDT, CDR2 FYEKMQ (reference sequence). This CDR3 is built from 13 residues. CDR3 DNA sequence: TGTGCCAGCAGCCTACAGGGAAACACTGAAGCTTTCTTT. Its translation is CASSLQGNTEAFF.

The chain combines TRBV4-1 with TRBJ1-5; D is uncertain. V dropped 2 bases and J dropped 4 bases, with 12 bases sitting between them. Looked up from germline, CDR1 is MGHRA and CDR2 is YSYEKL. The length of the CDR3 is 15 residues. The CDR3 region has the DNA TGCGCCAGCAGCCAACTTATCTCCGGGAATCAGCCCCAGCATTTT. It codes for CASSQLISGNQPQHF.

The chain uses TRBV25-1 and TRBJ2-1; D might be TRBD1 (5 bases). Germline assignment: CDR1 MGHDK and CDR2 SYGVNS. The length of the CDR3 is 14 residues. Trimming cost V 8 bases and J 2 bases, with 13 bases left between them. CDR3 nucleotides: TGTGCCAGCGGGCAGGGTGGCCCCTACAATGAGCAGTTCTTC. It encodes CASGQGGPYNEQFF.